The 6 T cell receptor beta chains listed next were all sequenced from one sample in a study of blood T cell repertoires in COVID-19. TCRdb keeps only in-frame clones here, not all; method: immunoSEQ multiplex PCR. The data contain under 250,000 clones, about 86% of them singletons. The specimen sequenced was PBMCs or T cells enriched from blood (not recorded which). These receptors were collected from a woman in her thirties or forties with acute COVID-19.

The chain recombines TRBV25-1 with TRBJ2-5; D is possibly TRBD2 (7 bases). This CDR3 is built from 14 residues. The germline V gene has CDR1 MGHDK and CDR2 SYGVNS. The V gene lost 3 bases and the J gene lost 5 bases, with 13 bases spanning the gap. CDR3 DNA: TGTGCCAGCAGTGATACCAGGGGAGGGGAGACCCAGTACTTC. Encoded protein: CASSDTRGGETQYF.

This chain joins TRBV28 and TRBJ1-5, with 9 bases aligning to TRBD1. Germline lookup yields CDR1 MDHEN and CDR2 SYDVKM. V shed 6 bases, J shed 6 bases, and the junction held 6 bases outside the gene matches. CDR3 length equals 14 residues. The CDR3 loop is CASREGQGGQPQHF. The CDR3 nucleotides read TGTGCCAGCAGAGAGGGACAGGGAGGTCAGCCCCAGCATTTT.

The gene calls are TRBV19 and TRBJ1-1; possibly TRBD1 for D (6 bases). Trimming left V 4 bases short and J 7 bases short, with 10 bases between. Germline CDR1 LNHDA, CDR2 SQIVND (reference sequence). This CDR3 has 12 amino acids. The CDR3 coding sequence is TGTGCCAGTAGTACTGGACAGTTTGAAGCTTTCTTT. Translating it yields CASSTGQFEAFF.

This sequence joins TRBV29-1 and TRBJ2-7; 9 positions match TRBD1. V trimming: 4 bases; J trimming: 4 bases; junction bases outside the gene matches: 8. This CDR3 is built from 14 residues. Germline V gene data show CDR1 as SQVTM and CDR2 as ANQGSEA. CDR3 sequence reads: CSVGVGQGAYEQYF. In DNA form, the CDR3 reads TGCAGCGTTGGCGTGGGACAGGGCGCGTACGAGCAGTACTTC.

The J gene is TRBJ2-5, the V gene TRBV4-1; 8 bases line up with TRBD2. Looked up from germline, CDR1 is MGHRA and CDR2 is YSYEKL. This CDR3 is 14 amino acids long. V was clipped by 5 bases and J by 0 bases; unmatched bases: 2. The CDR3 here is CASSKGLDQETQYF. The DNA of the CDR3 is TGCGCCAGCAGCAAGGGACTAGACCAAGAGACCCAGTACTTC.

This clone has only a few counts. The chain combines TRBV4-3 with TRBJ2-1; 8 bases match TRBD1. The CDR3 runs to 16 residues. Germline CDR1 and CDR2: LGHNA and YSLEER. V lost 4 bases and J lost 1; bases outside the gene matches: 6. The CDR3 sequence: CASSPRTGKSYNEQFF. The CDR3 coding sequence is TGCGCCAGCAGCCCCCGGACAGGGAAGTCCTACAATGAGCAGTTCTTC.